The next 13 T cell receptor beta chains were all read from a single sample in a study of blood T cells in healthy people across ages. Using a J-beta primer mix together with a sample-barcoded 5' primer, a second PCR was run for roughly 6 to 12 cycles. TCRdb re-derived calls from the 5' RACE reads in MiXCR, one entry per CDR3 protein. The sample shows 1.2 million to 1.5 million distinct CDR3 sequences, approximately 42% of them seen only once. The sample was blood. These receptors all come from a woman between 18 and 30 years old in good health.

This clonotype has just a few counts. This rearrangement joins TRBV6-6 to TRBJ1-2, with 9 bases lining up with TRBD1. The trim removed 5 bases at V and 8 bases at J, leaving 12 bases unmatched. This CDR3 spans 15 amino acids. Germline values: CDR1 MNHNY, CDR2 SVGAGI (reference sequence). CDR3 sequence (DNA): TGTGCCAGCAGTCAGTACCCGGGACAGGGCGAAGGCTACACCTTC. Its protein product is CASSQYPGQGEGYTF.

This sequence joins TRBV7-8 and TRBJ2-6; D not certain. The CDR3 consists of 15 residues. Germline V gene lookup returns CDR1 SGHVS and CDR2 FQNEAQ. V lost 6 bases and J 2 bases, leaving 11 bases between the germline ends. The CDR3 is CASRPTGAGANVLTF. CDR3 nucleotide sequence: TGTGCCAGCAGACCTACCGGAGCTGGGGCCAACGTCCTGACTTTC. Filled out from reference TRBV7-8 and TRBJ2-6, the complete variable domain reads GAGVSQSPRYKVAKRGQDVALRCDPISGHVSLFWYQQALGQGPEFLTYFQNEAQLDKSGLPSDRFFAERPEGSVSTLKIQRTQQEDSAVYLCASRPTGAGANVLTFGAGSRLTVL.

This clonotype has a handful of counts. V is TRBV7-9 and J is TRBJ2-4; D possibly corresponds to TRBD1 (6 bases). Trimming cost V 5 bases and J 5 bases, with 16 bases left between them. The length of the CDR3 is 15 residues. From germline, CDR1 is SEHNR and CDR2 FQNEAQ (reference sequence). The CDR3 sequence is CASSRRAGAENIQYF. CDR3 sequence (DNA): TGTGCCAGCAGCCGCAGGGCAGGGGCGGAAAACATTCAGTACTTC. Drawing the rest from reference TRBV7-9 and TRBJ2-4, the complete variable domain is DTGVSQNPRHKITKRGQNVTFRCDPISEHNRLYWYRQTLGQGPEFLTYFQNEAQLEKSRLLSDRFSAERPKGSFSTLEIQRTEQGDSAMYLCASSRRAGAENIQYFGAGTRLSVL.

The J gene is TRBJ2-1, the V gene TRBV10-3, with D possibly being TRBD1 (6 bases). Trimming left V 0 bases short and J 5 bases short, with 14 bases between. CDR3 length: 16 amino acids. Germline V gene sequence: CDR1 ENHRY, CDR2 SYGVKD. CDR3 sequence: CAISESGGAVNNEQFF. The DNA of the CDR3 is TGTGCCATCAGTGAGTCAGGGGGAGCGGTCAACAATGAGCAGTTCTTC.

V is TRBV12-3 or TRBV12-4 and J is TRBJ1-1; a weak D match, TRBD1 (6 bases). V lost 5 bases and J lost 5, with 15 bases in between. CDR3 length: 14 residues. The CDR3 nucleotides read TGTGCCAGCAGTATGGGGGGGGCGCGGACTGAAGCTTTCTTT. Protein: CASSMGGARTEAFF.

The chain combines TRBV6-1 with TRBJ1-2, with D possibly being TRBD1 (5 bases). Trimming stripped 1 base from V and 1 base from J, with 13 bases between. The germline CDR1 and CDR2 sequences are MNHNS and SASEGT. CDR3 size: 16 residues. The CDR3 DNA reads TGTGCCAGCAGTGAAGGGCCGCACAGGCTTAACTATGGCTACACCTTC. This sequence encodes CASSEGPHRLNYGYTF.

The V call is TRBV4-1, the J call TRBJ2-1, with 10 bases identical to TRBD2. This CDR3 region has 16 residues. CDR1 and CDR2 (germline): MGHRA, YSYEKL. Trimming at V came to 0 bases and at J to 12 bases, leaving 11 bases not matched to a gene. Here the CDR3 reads CASSQDASGRGFGQFF. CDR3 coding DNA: TGCGCCAGCAGCCAAGATGCCAGCGGGAGGGGGTTTGGGCAGTTCTTC.

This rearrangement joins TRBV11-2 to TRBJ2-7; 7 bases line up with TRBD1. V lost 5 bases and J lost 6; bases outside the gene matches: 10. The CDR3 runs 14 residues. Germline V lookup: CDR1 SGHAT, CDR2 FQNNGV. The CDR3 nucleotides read TGTGCCAGCAGCGGTAAGGGGGCGAACTGCGAGCAGTACTTC. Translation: CASSGKGANCEQYF.

The chain's CDR3 is CASSPPRTGMKEQFF. The CDR3 DNA reads as TGTGCCAGCAGCCCACCCAGGACAGGGATGAAGGAGCAGTTCTTC. V and J are TRBV11-2 and TRBJ2-1, with 8 bases fitting TRBD1. In germline, CDR1 is SGHAT, CDR2 FQNNGV. V lost 5 bases and J lost 10; bases outside the gene matches: 13. The CDR3 consists of 15 residues. The variable domain in full, completed from reference TRBV11-2 and TRBJ2-1, reads EAGVAQSPRYKIIEKRQSVAFWCNPISGHATLYWYQQILGQGPKLLIQFQNNGVVDDSQLPKDRFSAERLKGVDSTLKIQPAKLEDSAVYLCASSPPRTGMKEQFFGPGTRLTVL.

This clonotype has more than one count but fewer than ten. CDR3 amino acids: CASSPSSSGSGNEQFF. CDR3 DNA sequence: TGCGCCAGCAGTCCCTCCTCTAGCGGGAGCGGCAATGAGCAGTTCTTC. This chain links TRBV4-1 with TRBJ2-1; 10 bases line up with TRBD2. Germline loops: CDR1 MGHRA, CDR2 YSYEKL. J lost 6 bases, V lost 6 bases, and 11 bases had no gene match. This CDR3 is 16 amino acids long.

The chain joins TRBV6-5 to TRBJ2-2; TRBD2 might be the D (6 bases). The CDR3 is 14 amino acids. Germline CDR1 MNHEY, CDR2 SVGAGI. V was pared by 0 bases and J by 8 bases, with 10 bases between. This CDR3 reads CASSYSGGQGELFF. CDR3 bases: TGTGCCAGCAGTTACTCAGGAGGGCAAGGGGAGCTGTTTTTT.

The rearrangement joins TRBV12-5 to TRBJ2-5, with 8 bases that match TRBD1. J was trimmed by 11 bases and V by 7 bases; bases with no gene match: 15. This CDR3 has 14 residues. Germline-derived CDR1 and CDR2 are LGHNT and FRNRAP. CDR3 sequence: CASAPGQAYNEQYF. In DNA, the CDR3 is TGTGCTAGTGCTCCGGGACAGGCCTACAATGAGCAGTACTTC. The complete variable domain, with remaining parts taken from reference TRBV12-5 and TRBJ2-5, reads DARVTQTPRHKVTEMGQEVTMRCQPILGHNTVFWYRQTMMQGLELLAYFRNRAPLDDSGMPKDRFSAEMPDATLATLKIQPSEPRDSAVYFCASAPGQAYNEQYFGPGTRLLVL.

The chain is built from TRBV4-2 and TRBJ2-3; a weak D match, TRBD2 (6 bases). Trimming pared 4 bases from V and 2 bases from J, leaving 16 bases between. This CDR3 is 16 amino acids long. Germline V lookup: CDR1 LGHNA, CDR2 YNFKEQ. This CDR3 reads CASSPRDFLITDTQYF. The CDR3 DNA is TGTGCCAGCAGCCCCCGGGACTTCCTAATCACAGATACGCAGTATTTT.